This T cell receptor beta chain originates from a study of OX40 agonist ivuxolimab in advanced cancers. This clone was counted a single time. Method: immunoSEQ multiplex PCR; TCRdb's copy keeps in-frame clones and lacks some. The sample lists around 20,000 clones, around 88% occurring once. V lost 5 bases, J lost 7 bases, and 19 bases lay in between. This CDR3 is built from 15 residues. CDR1 is PRHDT and CDR2 is FYEKMQ in the germline V gene (reference sequence). The sequencing here drew on CD4+ or CD8+ T cells sorted from blood, taken in a trial of the OX40 agonist ivuxolimab. The origin of this receptor is an adult with an advanced solid tumor such as melanoma, head and neck, liver or kidney cancer. This chain uses TRBV13 with TRBJ2-3, with a tentative D call TRBD2 (5 bases). CDR3 sequence (DNA): TGTGCCAGCAGCACGGAAATGAGGGCTCGGAATACGCAGTATTTT. Amino acid sequence: CASSTEMRARNTQYF.